The present T cell receptor (beta chain) was sequenced within a study of beta chain features in type 1 diabetes (dated by TCRdb to 2017 to 2018). General notes on the study: Patients and healthy donors did not differ in mean age, gender distribution, total cell number or subset yield. A total of under 140,000,000 sorted cells were examined across all samples, and the number of cells per subset was strongly correlated with RNA yield. The study compared TCRB repertoires of sorted circulating CD4+ T cell subsets between recently diagnosed type 1 diabetes patients and matched healthy donors. Regulatory and stem cell-like memory subsets were obtained from only 8 patients and roughly eight healthy donors, while naive and central memory subsets were obtained from all 30 or so donors. Results and caveats for the whole study, not just this receptor: HLA sub-analyses involved small numbers of individuals, so any influence of HLA type on TCRB rearrangement remained unresolved. Patients with type 1 diabetes made fewer insertions and deleted more nucleotides at VDJ recombination sites, implying thymic rearrangement abnormalities. Naive, central memory and regulatory TCRB repertoires appeared more similar among patients than among healthy donors. Because cDNA rather than genomic DNA was sequenced, highly expressing activated cells could have been over-represented, although no difference in activation and CD3 levels was found between groups. Shorter templates might be favored by PCR, yet because patient and control samples were amplified and corrected together, any such skew would affect both groups equally. Type 1 diabetes patients showed a moderate but significant shortening of TCRB CDR3 length in all four CD4+ subsets.

V is cut by 7 bases and J by 3 bases, and the space between the germline ends is 14 bases. The CDR3, cysteine through phenylalanine, is 13 amino acids long. The only DNA kept is the CDR3, 39 bases in frame from the first base. As encoded in the germline V gene (reference sequence), CDR1 is GTSNPN while CDR2 is SVGIG. The entire isolated RNA was reverse transcribed using the High Capacity cDNA Reverse Transcription Kit, and thus expressed TCRB transcripts were sequenced. Naive, central memory and regulatory T cell samples underwent deep immunoSEQ sequencing, averaging about 3.57 million total reads per sample. Sorted cells were lysed in RLT buffer and RNA was extracted with DNase-treated RNeasy Micro or Mini kits, depending on cell number. To prevent cross-contamination, every cell subset was processed on its own, while patient and healthy donor samples were processed together. The immunoSEQ multiplex PCR was used to amplify TCRB sequences from cDNA, yielding 87-bp fragments that span the CDR3 region. Sequencing of the amplicons was performed on the Illumina HiSeq platform. Per the original workflow: PCR bias was computationally corrected using synthetic template baselines, reads within Hamming distance 2 were collapsed, and singletons that could not be merged were discarded. Reads were aligned to IMGT to assign V, D and J genes, CDR3 length, and insertions or deletions at six rearrangement sites. Within each subset, clonotype counts were normalized to sorted cell number, after which true diversity and Gini coefficients were computed with the tcR R package. Repertoire sharing was quantified using the overlap coefficient calculated on TCRB nucleotide sequences. Out-of-frame TCRB sequences from naive cells were analyzed to stand in for the pre-selection repertoire. TCRdb's version of the immuneACCESS table is confined to in-frame rearrangements and falls short of the full clone set. An unresolved V gene accounts for under half of the shortfall where checked; the remainder is of unknown origin. That table furnishes V, J and clone size, whereas the DNA furnished D and trimming. This sample lists roughly 250,000 clones; around 9.6% were detected once. In total, the top ten clones hold approximately 0.03% of the sample.

In the case of this clone: No cognate antigen has been identified for it. No base-level quality is on record; no much larger clone is a single base apart. Other DNA sequences in this specimen translate into the identical CDR3.

From each donor, a single peripheral blood sample of about 116 mL on average was drawn into heparinised tubes. Naive, central memory, regulatory and stem cell-like memory CD4+ T cells were sorted on a BD FACSAria II using a panel including CD45RO, CCR7, CD25, CD127, CD95 and CD27. Purity was above 98% for every sorted population. PBMCs were separated immediately by Lymphoprep density gradient centrifugation and were stained directly, without being cultured. So that batch effects would be minimized, each experiment stained and sorted samples in pairs, pairing one healthy donor with one patient. The chain links TRBV30 with TRBJ2-3; the D region possibly corresponds to TRBD2 (6 bases align). The clonotype comes from a woman aged 18-29 years in good health. Sequencing was done on a sample of naive CD4+ T cells from blood. Taken with the paper, the label for cell subset or site translates to: true naive CD4+ T cells. The CDR3: CASRAGGTDTQYF. In nucleotide form, the sequence is TGTGCCTCAAGAGCAGGAGGGACAGATACGCAGTATTTT.